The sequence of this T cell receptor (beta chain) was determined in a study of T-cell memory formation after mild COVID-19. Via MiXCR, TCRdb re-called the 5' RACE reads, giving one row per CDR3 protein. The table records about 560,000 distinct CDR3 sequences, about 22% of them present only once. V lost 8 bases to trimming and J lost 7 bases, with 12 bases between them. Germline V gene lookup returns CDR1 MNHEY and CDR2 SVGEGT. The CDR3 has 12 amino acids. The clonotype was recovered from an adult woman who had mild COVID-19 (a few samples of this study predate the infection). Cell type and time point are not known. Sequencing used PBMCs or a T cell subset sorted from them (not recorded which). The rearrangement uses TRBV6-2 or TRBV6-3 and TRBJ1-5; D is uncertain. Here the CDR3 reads CASPRRAQPQHF. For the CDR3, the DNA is TGTGCCAGCCCTCGGCGCGCCCAGCCCCAGCATTTT.